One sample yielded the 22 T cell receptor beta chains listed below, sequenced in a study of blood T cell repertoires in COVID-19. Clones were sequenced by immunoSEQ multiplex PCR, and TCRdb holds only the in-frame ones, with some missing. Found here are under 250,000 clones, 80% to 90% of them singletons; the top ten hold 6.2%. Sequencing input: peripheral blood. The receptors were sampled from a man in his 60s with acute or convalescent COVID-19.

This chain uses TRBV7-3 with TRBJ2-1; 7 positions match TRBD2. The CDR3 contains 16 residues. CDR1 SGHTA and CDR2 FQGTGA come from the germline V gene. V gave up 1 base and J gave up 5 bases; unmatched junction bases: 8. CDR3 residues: CASSLRWRESHNEQFF. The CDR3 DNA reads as TGTGCCAGCAGCTTAAGGTGGCGGGAGTCCCACAATGAGCAGTTCTTC.

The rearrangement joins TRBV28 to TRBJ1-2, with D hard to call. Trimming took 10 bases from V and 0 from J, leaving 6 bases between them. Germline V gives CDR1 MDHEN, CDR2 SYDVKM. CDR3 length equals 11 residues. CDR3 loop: CATLSNYGYTF. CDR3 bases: TGTGCCACCCTTTCTAACTATGGCTACACCTTC.

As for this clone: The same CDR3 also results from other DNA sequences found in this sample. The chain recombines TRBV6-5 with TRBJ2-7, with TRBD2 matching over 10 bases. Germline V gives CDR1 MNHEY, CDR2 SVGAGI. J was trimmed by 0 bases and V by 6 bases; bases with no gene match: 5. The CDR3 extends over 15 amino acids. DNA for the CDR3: TGTGCCAGCAGACTTACTAGCGGGACCTCCTACGAGCAGTACTTC. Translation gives CASRLTSGTSYEQYF.

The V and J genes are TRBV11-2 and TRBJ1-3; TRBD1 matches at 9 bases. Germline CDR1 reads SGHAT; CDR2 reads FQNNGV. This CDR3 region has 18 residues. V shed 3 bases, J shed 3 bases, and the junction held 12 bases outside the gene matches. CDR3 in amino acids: CASSFKSGGQGFGNTIYF. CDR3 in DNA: TGTGCCAGCAGCTTCAAATCTGGGGGACAGGGCTTTGGAAACACCATATATTTT.

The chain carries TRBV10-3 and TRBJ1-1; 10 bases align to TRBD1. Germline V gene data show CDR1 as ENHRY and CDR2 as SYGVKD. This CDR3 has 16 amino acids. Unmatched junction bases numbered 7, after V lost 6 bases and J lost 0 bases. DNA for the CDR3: TGTGCCATCAGAGAGGGGACAGGGGTCATGAACACTGAAGCTTTCTTT. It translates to CAIREGTGVMNTEAFF.

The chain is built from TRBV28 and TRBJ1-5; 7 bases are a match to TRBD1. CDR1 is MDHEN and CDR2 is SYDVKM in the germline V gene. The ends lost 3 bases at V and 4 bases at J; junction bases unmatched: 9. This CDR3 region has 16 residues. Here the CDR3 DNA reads TGTGCCAGCAGTTTTACGTCAGGGGGACGGAATCAGCCCCAGCATTTT. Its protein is CASSFTSGGRNQPQHF.

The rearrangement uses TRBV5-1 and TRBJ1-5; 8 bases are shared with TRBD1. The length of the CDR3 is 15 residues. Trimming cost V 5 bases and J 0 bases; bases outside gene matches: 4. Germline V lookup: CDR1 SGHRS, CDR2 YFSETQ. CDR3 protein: CASRWGTGSNQPQHF. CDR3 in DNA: TGCGCCAGCAGGTGGGGGACAGGTAGCAATCAGCCCCAGCATTTT. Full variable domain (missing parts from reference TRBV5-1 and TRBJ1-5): KAGVTQTPRYLIKTRGQQVTLSCSPISGHRSVSWYQQTPGQGLQFLFEYFSETQRNKGNFPGRFSGRQFSNSRSEMNVSTLELGDSALYLCASRWGTGSNQPQHFGDGTRLSIL.

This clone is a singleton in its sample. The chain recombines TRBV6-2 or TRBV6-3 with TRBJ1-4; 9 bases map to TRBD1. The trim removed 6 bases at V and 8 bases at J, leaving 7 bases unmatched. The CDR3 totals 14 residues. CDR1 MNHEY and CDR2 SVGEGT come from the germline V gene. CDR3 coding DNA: TGTGCCAGCAGCCGGACAGGGGATGGCGAAAAACTGTTTTTT. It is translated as CASSRTGDGEKLFF.

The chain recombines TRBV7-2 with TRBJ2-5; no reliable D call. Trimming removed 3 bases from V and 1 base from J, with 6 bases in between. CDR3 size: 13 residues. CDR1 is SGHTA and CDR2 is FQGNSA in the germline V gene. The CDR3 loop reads CASSFISQETQYF. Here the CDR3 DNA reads TGTGCCAGCAGCTTCATCAGCCAAGAGACCCAGTACTTC.

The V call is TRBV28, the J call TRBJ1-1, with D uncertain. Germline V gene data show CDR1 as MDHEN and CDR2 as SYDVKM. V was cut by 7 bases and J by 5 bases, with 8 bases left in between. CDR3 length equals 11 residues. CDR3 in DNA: TGTGCCAGCAAGCGGGGAACTGAAGCTTTCTTT. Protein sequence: CASKRGTEAFF.

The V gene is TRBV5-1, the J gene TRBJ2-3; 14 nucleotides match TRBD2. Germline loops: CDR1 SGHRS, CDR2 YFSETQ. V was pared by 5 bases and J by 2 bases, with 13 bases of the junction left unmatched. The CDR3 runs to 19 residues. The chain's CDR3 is CASSSGLAGGAPTTDTQYF. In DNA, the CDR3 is TGCGCCAGCAGTAGCGGACTAGCGGGAGGCGCCCCCACCACAGATACGCAGTATTTT.

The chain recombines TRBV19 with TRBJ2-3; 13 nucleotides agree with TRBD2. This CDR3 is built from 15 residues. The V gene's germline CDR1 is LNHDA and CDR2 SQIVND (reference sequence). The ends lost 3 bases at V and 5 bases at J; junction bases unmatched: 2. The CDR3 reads CASSIRTSGGDTQYF. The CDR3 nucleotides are TGTGCCAGTAGTATCCGGACTAGCGGGGGAGATACGCAGTATTTT.

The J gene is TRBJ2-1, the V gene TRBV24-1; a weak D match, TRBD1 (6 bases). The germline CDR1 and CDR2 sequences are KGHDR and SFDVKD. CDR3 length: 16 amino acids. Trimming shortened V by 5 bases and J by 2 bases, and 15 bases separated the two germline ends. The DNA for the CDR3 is TGTGCCACCAGTGGGGGGCCCGGGATCGCCTACAATGAGCAGTTCTTC. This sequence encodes CATSGGPGIAYNEQFF.

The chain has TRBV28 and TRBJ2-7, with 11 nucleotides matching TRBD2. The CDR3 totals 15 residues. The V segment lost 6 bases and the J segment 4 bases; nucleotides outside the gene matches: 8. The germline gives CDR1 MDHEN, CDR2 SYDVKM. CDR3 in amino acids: CASSVAGGGRYEQYF. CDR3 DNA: TGTGCCAGCAGCGTAGCGGGAGGGGGAAGGTACGAGCAGTACTTC.

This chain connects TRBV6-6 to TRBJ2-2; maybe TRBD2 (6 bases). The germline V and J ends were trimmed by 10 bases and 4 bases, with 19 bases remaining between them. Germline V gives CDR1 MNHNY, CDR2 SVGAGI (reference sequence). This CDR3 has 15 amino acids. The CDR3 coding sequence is TGTGCCACAAGCGGGTGGGAGCGTTCCACCGGGGAGCTGTTTTTT. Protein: CATSGWERSTGELFF.

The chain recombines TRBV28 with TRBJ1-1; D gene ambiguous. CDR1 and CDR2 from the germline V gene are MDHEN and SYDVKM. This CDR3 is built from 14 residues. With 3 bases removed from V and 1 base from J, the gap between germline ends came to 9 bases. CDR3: CASSLRVENTEAFF. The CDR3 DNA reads TGTGCCAGCAGTTTGCGGGTTGAGAACACTGAAGCTTTCTTT.

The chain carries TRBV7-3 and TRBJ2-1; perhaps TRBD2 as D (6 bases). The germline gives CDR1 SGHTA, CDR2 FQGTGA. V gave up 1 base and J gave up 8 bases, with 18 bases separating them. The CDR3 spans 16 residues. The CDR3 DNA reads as TGTGCCAGCAGCTTAATTCCTAGCGTCGACCCCTATGAGCAGTTCTTC. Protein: CASSLIPSVDPYEQFF. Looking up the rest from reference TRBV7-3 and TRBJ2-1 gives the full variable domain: GAGVSQTPSNKVTEKGKYVELRCDPISGHTALYWYRQSLGQGPEFLIYFQGTGAADDSGLPNDRFFAVRPEGSVSTLKIQRTERGDSAVYLCASSLIPSVDPYEQFFGPGTRLTVL.

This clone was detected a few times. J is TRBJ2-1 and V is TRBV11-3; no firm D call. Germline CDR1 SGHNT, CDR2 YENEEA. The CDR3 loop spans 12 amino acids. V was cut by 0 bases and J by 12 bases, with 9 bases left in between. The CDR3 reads CASSLETSGQFF. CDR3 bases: TGTGCCAGCAGCTTAGAAACATCAGGGCAGTTCTTC.

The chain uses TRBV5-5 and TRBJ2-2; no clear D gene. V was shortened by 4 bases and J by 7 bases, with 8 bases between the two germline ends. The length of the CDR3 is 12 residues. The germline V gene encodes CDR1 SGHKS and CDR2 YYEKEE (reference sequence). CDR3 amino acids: CASSPRNGELFF. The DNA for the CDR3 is TGTGCCAGCAGCCCCAGAAACGGGGAGCTGTTTTTT.

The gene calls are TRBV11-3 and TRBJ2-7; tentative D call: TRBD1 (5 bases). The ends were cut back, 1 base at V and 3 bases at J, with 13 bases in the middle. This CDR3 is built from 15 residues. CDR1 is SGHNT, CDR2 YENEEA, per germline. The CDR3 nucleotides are TGTGCCAGCAGCTTAGCCCCAGGGAATAGCTACGAGCAGTACTTC. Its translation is CASSLAPGNSYEQYF.

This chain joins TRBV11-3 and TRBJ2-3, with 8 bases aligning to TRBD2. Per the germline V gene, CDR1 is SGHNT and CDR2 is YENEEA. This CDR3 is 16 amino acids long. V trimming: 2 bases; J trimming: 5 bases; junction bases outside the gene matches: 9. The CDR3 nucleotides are TGTGCCAGCAGCTTATTTTCGACTAGCGCTCAAGATACGCAGTATTTT. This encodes CASSLFSTSAQDTQYF.

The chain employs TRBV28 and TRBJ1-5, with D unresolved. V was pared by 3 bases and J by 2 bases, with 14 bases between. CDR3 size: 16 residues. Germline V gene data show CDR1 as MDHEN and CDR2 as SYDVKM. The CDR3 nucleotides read TGTGCCAGCAGTTTCCCTCGCGGGGTAGGCAATCAGCCCCAGCATTTT. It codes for CASSFPRGVGNQPQHF.